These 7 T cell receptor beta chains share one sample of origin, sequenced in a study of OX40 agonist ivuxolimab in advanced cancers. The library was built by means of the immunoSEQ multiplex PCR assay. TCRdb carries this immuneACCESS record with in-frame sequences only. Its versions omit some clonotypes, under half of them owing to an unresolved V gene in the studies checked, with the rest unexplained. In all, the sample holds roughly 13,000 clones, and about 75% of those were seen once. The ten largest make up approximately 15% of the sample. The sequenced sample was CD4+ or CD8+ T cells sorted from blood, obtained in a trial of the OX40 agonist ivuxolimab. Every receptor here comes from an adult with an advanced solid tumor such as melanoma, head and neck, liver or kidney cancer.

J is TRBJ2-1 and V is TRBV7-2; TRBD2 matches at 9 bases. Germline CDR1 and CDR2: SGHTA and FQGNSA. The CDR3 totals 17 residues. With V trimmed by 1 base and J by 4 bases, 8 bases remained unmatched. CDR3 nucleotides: TGTGCCAGCAGCTTAGTTCTAGCGGGGATGATTTACAATGAGCAGTTCTTC. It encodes CASSLVLAGMIYNEQFF.

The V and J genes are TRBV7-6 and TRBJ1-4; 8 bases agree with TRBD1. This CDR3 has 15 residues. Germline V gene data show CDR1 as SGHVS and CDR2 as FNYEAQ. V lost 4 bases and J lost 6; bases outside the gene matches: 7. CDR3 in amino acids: CASSSSGGAYEKLFF. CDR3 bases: TGTGCCAGCAGCTCCTCAGGGGGCGCCTATGAAAAACTGTTTTTT.

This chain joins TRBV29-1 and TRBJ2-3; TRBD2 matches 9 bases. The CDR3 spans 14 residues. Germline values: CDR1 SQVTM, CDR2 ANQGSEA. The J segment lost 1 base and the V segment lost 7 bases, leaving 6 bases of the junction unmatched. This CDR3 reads CSGGSGGGTDTQYF. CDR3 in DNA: TGCAGCGGGGGTAGCGGGGGTGGCACAGATACGCAGTATTTT.

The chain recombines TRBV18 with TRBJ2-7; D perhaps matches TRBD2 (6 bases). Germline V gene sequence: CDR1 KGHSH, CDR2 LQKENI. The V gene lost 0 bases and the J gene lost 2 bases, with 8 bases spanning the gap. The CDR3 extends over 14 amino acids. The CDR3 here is CASSPPTGAYEQYF. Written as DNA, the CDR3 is TGTGCCAGCTCACCACCGACGGGGGCCTACGAGCAGTACTTC.

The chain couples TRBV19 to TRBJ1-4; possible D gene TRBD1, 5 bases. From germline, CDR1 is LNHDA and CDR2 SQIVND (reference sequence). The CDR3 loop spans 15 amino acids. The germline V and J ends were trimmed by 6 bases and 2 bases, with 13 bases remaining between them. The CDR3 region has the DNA TGTGCCAGTAGCCGTTGGGGGGATACTAATGAAAAACTGTTTTTT. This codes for CASSRWGDTNEKLFF.

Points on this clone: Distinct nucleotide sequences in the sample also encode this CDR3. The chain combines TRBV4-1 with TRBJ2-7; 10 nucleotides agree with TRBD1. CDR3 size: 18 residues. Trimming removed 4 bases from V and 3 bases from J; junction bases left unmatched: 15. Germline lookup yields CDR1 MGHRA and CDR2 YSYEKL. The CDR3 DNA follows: TGCGCCAGCAGCCCCACCGGCGGGCGGGACAGGGGCGTCTACGAGCAGTACTTC. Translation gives CASSPTGGRDRGVYEQYF.

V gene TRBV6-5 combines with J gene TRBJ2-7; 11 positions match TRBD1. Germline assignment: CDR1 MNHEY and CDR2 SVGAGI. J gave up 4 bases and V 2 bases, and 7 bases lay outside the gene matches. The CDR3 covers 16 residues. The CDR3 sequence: CASSYGRTGGSYEQYF. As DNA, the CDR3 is TGTGCCAGCAGTTACGGAAGGACAGGGGGCTCGTACGAGCAGTACTTC.